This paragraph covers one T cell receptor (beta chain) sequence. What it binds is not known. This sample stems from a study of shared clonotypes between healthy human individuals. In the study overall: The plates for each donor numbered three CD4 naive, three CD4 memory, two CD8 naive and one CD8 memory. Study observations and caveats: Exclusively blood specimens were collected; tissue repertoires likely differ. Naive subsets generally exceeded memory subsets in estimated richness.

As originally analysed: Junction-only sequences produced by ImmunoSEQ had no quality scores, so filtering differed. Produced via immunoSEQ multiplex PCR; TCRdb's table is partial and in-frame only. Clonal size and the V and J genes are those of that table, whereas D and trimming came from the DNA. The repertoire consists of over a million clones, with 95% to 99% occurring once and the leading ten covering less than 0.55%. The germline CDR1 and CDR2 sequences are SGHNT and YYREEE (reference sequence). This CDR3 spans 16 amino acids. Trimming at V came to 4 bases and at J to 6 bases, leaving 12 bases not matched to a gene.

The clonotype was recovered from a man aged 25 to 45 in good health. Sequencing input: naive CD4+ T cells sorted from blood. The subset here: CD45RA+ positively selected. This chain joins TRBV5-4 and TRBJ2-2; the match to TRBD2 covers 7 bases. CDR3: CASSMLAAIEAGELFF. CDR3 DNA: TGTGCCAGCAGCATGCTAGCGGCGATTGAGGCCGGGGAGCTGTTTTTT.